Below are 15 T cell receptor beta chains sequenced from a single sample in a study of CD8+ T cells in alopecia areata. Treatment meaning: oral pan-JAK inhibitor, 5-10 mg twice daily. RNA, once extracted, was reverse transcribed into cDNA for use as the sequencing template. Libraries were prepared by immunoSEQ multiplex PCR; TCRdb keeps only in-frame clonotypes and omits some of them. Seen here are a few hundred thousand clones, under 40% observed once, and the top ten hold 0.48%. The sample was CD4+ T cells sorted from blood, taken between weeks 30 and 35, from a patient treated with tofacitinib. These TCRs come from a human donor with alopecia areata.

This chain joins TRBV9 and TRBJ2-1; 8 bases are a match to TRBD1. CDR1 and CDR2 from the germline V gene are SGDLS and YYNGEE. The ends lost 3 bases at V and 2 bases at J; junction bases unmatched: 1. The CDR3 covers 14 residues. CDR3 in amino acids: CASSDRGAYNEQFF. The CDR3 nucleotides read TGTGCCAGCAGCGACAGGGGGGCCTACAATGAGCAGTTCTTC. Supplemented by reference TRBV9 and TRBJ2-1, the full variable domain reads DSGVTQTPKHLITATGQRVTLRCSPRSGDLSVYWYQQSLDQGLQFLIQYYNGEERAKGNILERFSAQQFPDLHSELNLSSLELGDSALYFCASSDRGAYNEQFFGPGTRLTVL.

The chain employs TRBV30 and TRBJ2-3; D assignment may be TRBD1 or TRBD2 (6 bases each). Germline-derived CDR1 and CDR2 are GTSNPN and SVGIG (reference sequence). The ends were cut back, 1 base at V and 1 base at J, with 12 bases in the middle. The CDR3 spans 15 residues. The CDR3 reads CAWSGWGARTDTQYF. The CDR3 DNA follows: TGTGCCTGGAGTGGGTGGGGGGCCCGCACAGATACGCAGTATTTT.

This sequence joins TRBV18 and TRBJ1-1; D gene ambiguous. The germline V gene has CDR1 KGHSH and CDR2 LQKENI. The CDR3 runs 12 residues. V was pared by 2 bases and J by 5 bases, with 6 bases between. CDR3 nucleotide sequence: TGTGCCAGCTCACCAGCGAGAACTGAAGCTTTCTTT. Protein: CASSPARTEAFF. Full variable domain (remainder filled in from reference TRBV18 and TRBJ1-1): NAGVMQNPRHLVRRRGQEARLRCSPMKGHSHVYWYRQLPEEGLKFMVYLQKENIIDESGMPKERFSAEFPKEGPSILRIQQVVRGDSAAYFCASSPARTEAFFGQGTRLTVV.

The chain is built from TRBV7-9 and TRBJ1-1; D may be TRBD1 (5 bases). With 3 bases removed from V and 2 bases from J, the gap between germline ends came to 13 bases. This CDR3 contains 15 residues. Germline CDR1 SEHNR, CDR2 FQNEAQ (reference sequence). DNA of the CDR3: TGTGCCAGCAGCTTGCCGGGGGTAGGAAACACTGAAGCTTTCTTT. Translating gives CASSLPGVGNTEAFF.

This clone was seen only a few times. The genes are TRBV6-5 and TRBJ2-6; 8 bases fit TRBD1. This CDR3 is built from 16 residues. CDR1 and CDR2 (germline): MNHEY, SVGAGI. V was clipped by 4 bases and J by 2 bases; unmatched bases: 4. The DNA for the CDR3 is TGTGCCAGCAGTTCGGACAGGGTGGCTGGGGCCAACGTCCTGACTTTC. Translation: CASSSDRVAGANVLTF.

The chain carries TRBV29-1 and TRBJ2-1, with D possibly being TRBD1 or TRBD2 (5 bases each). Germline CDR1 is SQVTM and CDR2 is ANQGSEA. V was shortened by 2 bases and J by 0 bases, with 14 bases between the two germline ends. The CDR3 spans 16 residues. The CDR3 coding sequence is TGCAGCGTTGAACCCGGGGCGACGAACTCCTACAATGAGCAGTTCTTC. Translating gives CSVEPGATNSYNEQFF.

CDR3 residues: CASSYSRERGGYTF. The CDR3, as DNA: TGTGCCAGCAGTTACTCTCGGGAACGCGGTGGCTACACCTTC. This chain links TRBV6-5 with TRBJ1-2; D gene unclear. Trimming removed 0 bases from V and 7 bases from J, with 12 bases in between. This CDR3 comprises 14 residues. Germline V lookup: CDR1 MNHEY, CDR2 SVGAGI.

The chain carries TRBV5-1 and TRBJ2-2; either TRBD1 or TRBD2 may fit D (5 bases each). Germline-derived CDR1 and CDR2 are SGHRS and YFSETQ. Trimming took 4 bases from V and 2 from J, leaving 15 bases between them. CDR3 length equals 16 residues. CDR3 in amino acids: CASSQGRGVNTGELFF. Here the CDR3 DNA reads TGCGCCAGCAGCCAAGGTCGGGGCGTAAACACCGGGGAGCTGTTTTTT.

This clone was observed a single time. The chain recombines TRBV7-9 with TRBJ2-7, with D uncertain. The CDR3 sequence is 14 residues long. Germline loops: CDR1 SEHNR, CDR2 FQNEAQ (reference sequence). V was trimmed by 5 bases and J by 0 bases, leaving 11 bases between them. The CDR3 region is CASSEDSISYEQYF. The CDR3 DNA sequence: TGTGCCAGCAGCGAAGACTCCATCTCCTACGAGCAGTACTTC.

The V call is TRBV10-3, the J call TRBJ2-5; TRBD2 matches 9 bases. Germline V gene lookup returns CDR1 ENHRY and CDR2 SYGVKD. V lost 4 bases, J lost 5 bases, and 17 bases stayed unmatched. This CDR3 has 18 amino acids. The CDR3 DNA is TGTGCCATCAGTGGACCCATAGCGGGAGACAGAAAGCGTGAGACCCAGTACTTC. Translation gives CAISGPIAGDRKRETQYF.

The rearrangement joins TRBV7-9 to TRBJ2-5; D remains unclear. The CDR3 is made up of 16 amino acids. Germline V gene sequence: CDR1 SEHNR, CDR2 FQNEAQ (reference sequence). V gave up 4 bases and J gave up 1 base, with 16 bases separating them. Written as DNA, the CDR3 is TGTGCCAGCAGCTCCGGGTATAATACCCTCCAAGAGACCCAGTACTTC. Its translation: CASSSGYNTLQETQYF.

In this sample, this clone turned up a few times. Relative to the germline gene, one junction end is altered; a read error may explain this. CDR3 in DNA: TGTGCCAGCAACTTACAGTCTATACAGTACTTC. This translates into CASNLQSIQYF. The V and J genes are TRBV7-9 and TRBJ2-5; D gene ambiguous. This CDR3 is 11 amino acids long. Germline CDR1 is SEHNR and CDR2 is FQNEAQ (reference sequence). The variable domain in full, completed from reference TRBV7-9 and TRBJ2-5, reads DTGVSQNPRHKITKRGQNVTFRCDPISEHNRLYWYRQTLGQGPEFLTYFQNEAQLEKSRLLSDRFSAERPKGSFSTLEIQRTEQGDSAMYLCASNLQSIQYFGPGTRLLVL.

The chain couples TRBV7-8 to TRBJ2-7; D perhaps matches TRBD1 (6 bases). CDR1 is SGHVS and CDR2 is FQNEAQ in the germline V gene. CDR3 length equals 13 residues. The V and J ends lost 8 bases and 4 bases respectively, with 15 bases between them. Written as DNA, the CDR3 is TGTGCCAGCGGTCGTGGGGGCCGTTACGAGCAGTACTTC. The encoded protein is CASGRGGRYEQYF.

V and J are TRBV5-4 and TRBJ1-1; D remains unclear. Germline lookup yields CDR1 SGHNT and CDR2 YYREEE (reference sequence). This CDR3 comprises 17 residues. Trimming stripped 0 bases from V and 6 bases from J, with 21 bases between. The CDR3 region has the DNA TGTGCCAGCAGCTTGGCTAGTAGGGCAAGGCTGTCCGCTGAAGCTTTCTTT. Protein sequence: CASSLASRARLSAEAFF. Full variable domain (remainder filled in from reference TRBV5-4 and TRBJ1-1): ETGVTQSPTHLIKTRGQQVTLRCSSQSGHNTVSWYQQALGQGPQFIFQYYREEENGRGNFPPRFSGLQFPNYSSELNVNALELDDSALYLCASSLASRARLSAEAFFGQGTRLTVV.

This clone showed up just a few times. The CDR3 here is CASSLAGQNTEAFF. Written as DNA, the CDR3 is TGTGCCAGCAGCTTAGCGGGGCAGAACACTGAAGCTTTCTTT. The chain recombines TRBV7-9 with TRBJ1-1, with D perhaps TRBD1 (5 bases). V lost 0 bases and J 1 base, leaving 6 bases between the germline ends. The germline V gene has CDR1 SEHNR and CDR2 FQNEAQ (reference sequence). The CDR3 has 14 amino acids.